These 9 T cell receptor beta chains were all obtained from the same sample, sequenced in a study of metastatic and nonmetastatic thyroid tumors. TCRdb reanalyzed the PCR reads with MiXCR. The sample comprises approximately 29,000 clones, about 32% of which are singletons, and roughly a third rests with the top ten. Nobody among the patients had been given any treatment before thyroid surgery. Input material: blood. The receptors stem from a female donor with papillary thyroid cancer or a benign thyroid nodule (not recorded which). Some clones in this sample may be carry-over from other donors' samples.

The V gene is TRBV19, the J gene TRBJ1-1; D gene ambiguous. The germline V gene encodes CDR1 LNHDA and CDR2 SQIVND (reference sequence). Trimming pared 4 bases from V and 1 base from J, leaving 7 bases between. This CDR3 is 13 amino acids long. The CDR3 bases are TGTGCCAGTAGTAGAAAGGAGAACACTGAAGCTTTCTTT. It is translated as CASSRKENTEAFF.

This clone was recorded a few times. V gene TRBV6-2 or TRBV6-3 combines with J gene TRBJ1-3; D unclear. CDR1 is MNHEY and CDR2 is SVGEGT in the germline V gene. The CDR3 length is 16 residues. Trimming took 1 base from V and 0 from J, leaving 10 bases between them. The CDR3 DNA sequence: TGTGCCAGCAGTTACTACCGACCTGACTCTGGAAACACCATATATTTT. Translated, it gives CASSYYRPDSGNTIYF.

This clone has at least ten counts. This chain connects TRBV10-1 to TRBJ2-1; TRBD2 might be the D (7 bases). The ends were cut back, 0 bases at V and 6 bases at J, with 12 bases in the middle. The V gene's germline CDR1 is WNHNN and CDR2 SYGVQD (reference sequence). The CDR3 is made up of 15 amino acids. The CDR3 region has the DNA TGCGCCAGCAGTGAGTCGAAGGGAGGGGGCAATGAGCAGTTCTTC. Translating gives CASSESKGGGNEQFF.

By share, this clone counts as medium-sized. V gene TRBV30 combines with J gene TRBJ2-3, with TRBD1 matching over 7 bases. The J segment lost 4 bases and the V segment lost 4 bases, leaving 8 bases of the junction unmatched. There are 14 residues in the CDR3. CDR1 is GTSNPN and CDR2 is SVGIG in the germline V gene (reference sequence). CDR3 protein: CAWTGGNFPDTQYF. CDR3 nucleotide sequence: TGTGCCTGGACAGGGGGTAATTTTCCAGATACGCAGTATTTT.

CDR3 nucleotides: TGCGCCAGCAGCCCCAGGGAGGTCGGTGAGCAGTTCTTC. As protein: CASSPREVGEQFF. The chain joins TRBV5-1 to TRBJ2-1, with D possibly being TRBD2 (6 bases). Germline lookup yields CDR1 SGHRS and CDR2 YFSETQ. V was shortened by 4 bases and J by 9 bases, with 14 bases between the two germline ends. The CDR3 is 13 amino acids. The whole variable domain, remainder taken from reference TRBV5-1 and TRBJ2-1, is KAGVTQTPRYLIKTRGQQVTLSCSPISGHRSVSWYQQTPGQGLQFLFEYFSETQRNKGNFPGRFSGRQFSNSRSEMNVSTLELGDSALYLCASSPREVGEQFFGPGTRLTVL.

This clone was recorded many times. The genes are TRBV10-1 and TRBJ2-5, with 10 bases matching TRBD2. Per the germline V gene, CDR1 is WNHNN and CDR2 is SYGVQD (reference sequence). Trimming removed 0 bases from V and 4 bases from J; junction bases left unmatched: 2. This CDR3 comprises 15 residues. CDR3 amino acids: CASSESASGRETQYF. The CDR3 DNA sequence: TGCGCCAGCAGTGAGTCTGCTAGCGGGAGAGAGACCCAGTACTTC.

This clone has more than one count but fewer than ten. The chain combines TRBV12-3 or TRBV12-4 with TRBJ2-2; no clear D. V dropped 7 bases and J dropped 10 bases, with 25 bases sitting between them. The CDR3 has 16 amino acids. The CDR3 sequence is CASTSRARWTAVELFF. CDR3 nucleotides: TGTGCCAGCACCTCCCGGGCCAGGTGGACCGCCGTGGAGCTGTTTTTT.

The genes are TRBV11-2 and TRBJ2-7; 14 bases agree with TRBD2. Losses at the gene ends were 0 bases for V and 0 bases for J; bases not matched to a gene: 7. From germline, CDR1 is SGHAT and CDR2 FQNNGV. This CDR3 is built from 19 residues. The CDR3 nucleotides are TGTGCCAGCAGCTTAGAGCGGACTAGCGGGGGGTCGAGCTCCTACGAGCAGTACTTC. Amino acid sequence: CASSLERTSGGSSSYEQYF.

This clone appeared many times. The V and J genes are TRBV24-1 and TRBJ2-3; D is perhaps TRBD1 (7 bases). This CDR3 spans 15 amino acids. CDR1 is KGHDR and CDR2 is SFDVKD in the germline V gene. V dropped 3 bases and J dropped 5 bases, with 14 bases sitting between them. CDR3 residues: CATSDRHRGGDTQYF. DNA for the CDR3: TGTGCCACCAGTGATAGACACAGGGGAGGAGATACGCAGTATTTT.